This is a list of T cell receptor beta chains from one sample in a study of human T cells and chemical hapten exposure. TCRdb independently ran MiXCR on the RACE reads; one entry per CDR3 protein. The repertoire includes tens of thousands of distinct CDR3 sequences, 12% of them detected once, and roughly 1.9% sits in the top ten. The sample in question was whole blood, obtained in connection with sensitization to the hapten diphenylcyclopropenone (DPC). Receptors originate from a woman in her 40s with alopecia areata. Some clones in this sample may be carry-over from other donors' samples. The CDR3 runs from the conserved cysteine through the conserved F or W. A D gene is named only where the DNA matches it firmly. Expanded clones are given a class, and other clones once, few, many or no size at all.

j_call d_call v_call clone_size cdr3_aa cdr3_nt
TRBJ2-7 TRBD2 TRBV29-1 - CSVGPGLAYEQYF TGCAGCGTTGGACCGGGACTAGCCTACGAGCAGTACTTC
TRBJ1-2 - TRBV7-9 many CASSLQGSHGYTF TGTGCCAGCAGCCTACAGGGTTCGCATGGCTACACCTTC
TRBJ2-2 TRBD2 TRBV20-1 many CSASPSGRAAGELFF TGCAGTGCGAGCCCTAGCGGGAGGGCCGCCGGGGAGCTGTTTTTT
TRBJ2-1 - TRBV6-4 - CASSDRDYNEQFF TGTGCCAGCAGTGACAGGGACTACAATGAGCAGTTCTTC
TRBJ2-7 - TRBV21-1 many CAPLGGLFYEQYF TGTGCCCCCCTGGGCGGGCTTTTCTACGAGCAGTACTTC
TRBJ2-1 TRBD1 TRBV7-3 many CASSLGDRGLIGNEQFF TGTGCCAGCAGCTTAGGGGACAGGGGGCTCATAGGCAATGAGCAGTTCTTC
TRBJ1-4 - TRBV5-5 - CASSPWGTNEKLFF TGTGCCAGCAGTCCGTGGGGCACTAATGAAAAACTGTTTTTT
TRBJ1-6 - TRBV9 few CASSVGRRSPLHF TGTGCCAGCAGCGTAGGGAGGAGATCACCCCTCCACTTT
TRBJ1-1 - TRBV5-6 medium-sized CASSLGGGTEAFF TGTGCCAGCAGCTTAGGAGGGGGCACTGAAGCTTTCTTT
TRBJ1-5 TRBD1 TRBV20-1 many CSAVQGSDQPQHF TGCAGTGCTGTACAGGGGAGTGATCAGCCCCAGCATTTT
TRBJ1-2 - TRBV28 many CASSSGQTYGYTF TGTGCCAGCAGTTCCGGGCAGACCTATGGCTACACCTTC
TRBJ2-3 - TRBV7-2 many CASSYTDTQYF TGTGCCAGCAGCTACACAGATACGCAGTATTTT
TRBJ2-7 TRBD2 TRBV29-1 few CSVRLAGEGYEQYF TGCAGCGTCCGACTAGCGGGAGAGGGGTACGAGCAGTACTTC
TRBJ1-5 - TRBV6-2/TRBV6-3 few CVSSPDRFSQPQHF TGTGTCAGCAGCCCCGACAGGTTCAGTCAGCCCCAGCATTTT
TRBJ2-7 TRBD1 TRBV11-3 many CASSASQGYEQYF TGTGCCAGCAGCGCATCACAGGGGTACGAGCAGTACTTC
TRBJ2-1 TRBD2 TRBV6-5 - CASSHAGGNEQFF TGTGCCAGCAGTCACGCGGGGGGGAATGAGCAGTTCTTC
TRBJ2-5 - TRBV7-2 many CASSSSLETQYF TGTGCCAGCAGCTCGTCGCTGGAGACCCAGTACTTC
TRBJ2-3 - TRBV7-9 many CAPEADTQYF TGTGCCCCGGAGGCAGATACGCAGTATTTT
TRBJ1-1 - TRBV29-1 many CSALRGTEAFF TGCAGCGCCTTGAGGGGCACTGAAGCTTTCTTT
TRBJ2-7 TRBD1 TRBV2 many CASMGDRSYEQYF TGTGCCAGCATGGGGGACAGGAGCTACGAGCAGTACTTC
TRBJ2-2 - TRBV19 - CASSWTKNTGELFF TGTGCCAGTTCATGGACGAAAAACACCGGGGAGCTGTTTTTT
TRBJ2-2 - TRBV4-3 many CASSQDHTGELFF TGCGCCAGCAGCCAAGACCACACCGGGGAGCTGTTTTTT
TRBJ1-1 - TRBV4-2 once CASSRGEIMNTEAFF TGTGCCAGCAGCCGGGGGGAGATCATGAACACTGAAGCTTTCTTT
TRBJ2-7 - TRBV7-2 few CASSLEVGEQYF TGTGCCAGCAGCTTAGAGGTGGGCGAGCAGTACTTC
TRBJ2-3 TRBD2 TRBV3-1 - CASSPIAGSTDTQYF TGTGCCAGCAGCCCGATAGCGGGGAGCACAGATACGCAGTATTTT
TRBJ2-1 - TRBV27 - CASSSTPRSYNEQFF TGTGCCAGCAGTTCCACACCCCGCTCCTACAATGAGCAGTTCTTC
TRBJ1-3 - TRBV11-2 many CASSLAKASGNTIYF TGTGCCAGCAGCTTGGCAAAAGCCTCTGGAAACACCATATATTTT
TRBJ1-1 - TRBV29-1 few CSVGGTPNTEAFF TGCAGCGTTGGTGGAACCCCGAACACTGAAGCTTTCTTT
TRBJ2-7 TRBD2 TRBV20-1 many CSADDGGLAGGYEQYF TGCAGTGCTGACGATGGTGGGCTAGCGGGAGGTTACGAGCAGTACTTC
TRBJ2-1 - TRBV19 many CASRSGNEQFF TGTGCCAGTAGGTCCGGTAATGAGCAGTTCTTC
TRBJ1-1 - TRBV29-1 few CSVVDGNTEAFF TGCAGCGTTGTGGACGGTAACACTGAAGCTTTCTTT
TRBJ1-1 - TRBV6-6 many CASSYQVTGNTEAFF TGTGCCAGCAGTTACCAGGTTACAGGGAACACTGAAGCTTTCTTT
TRBJ2-5 - TRBV3-1 - CASSQVETQYF TGTGCCAGCAGCCAAGTGGAGACCCAGTACTTC
TRBJ2-7 - TRBV6-5 few CASTPGDRGLVVQYF TGTGCCAGCACCCCAGGGGACCGCGGGCTTGTCGTGCAGTACTTC
TRBJ2-5 - TRBV15 - CATSRTRPDLFQETQYF TGTGCCACCAGCAGGACTAGGCCTGACTTATTTCAAGAGACCCAGTACTTC
TRBJ2-3 - TRBV10-2 - CASSQDWRTSTDTQYF TGCGCCAGCAGCCAGGACTGGCGGACTAGCACAGATACGCAGTATTTT